Listed below are T cell receptor beta chains from one sample, sequenced in a study of blood T cells in healthy people across ages. TCRdb ran MiXCR on the 5' RACE reads and lists one entry per CDR3 protein. The sample lists roughly 1,500,000 distinct CDR3 sequences; almost 35% were seen once. The sequenced sample was blood. Receptors were obtained from a woman in her thirties in good health. CDR3s include the opening cysteine and the closing phenylalanine or tryptophan. A D gene is named only where the DNA matches it firmly. Clone size appears in some rows only: once, few, many, or a class for an expanded clone.

j_call v_call d_call clone_size cdr3_aa cdr3_nt
TRBJ2-1 TRBV4-1 . . CASSQDHEFTGFDEQFF TGCGCCAGCAGCCAAGATCATGAGTTTACAGGGTTCGATGAGCAGTTCTTC
TRBJ1-5 TRBV9 . . CASSVGGGDNQPQHF TGTGCCAGCAGCGTAGGAGGGGGAGACAATCAGCCCCAGCATTTT
TRBJ2-1 TRBV30 TRBD2 . CAWSLSGRGGNEQFF TGTGCCTGGAGCCTGAGCGGGAGAGGGGGCAATGAGCAGTTCTTC
TRBJ2-1 TRBV4-2 TRBD2 . CASSQDNLAGGGDNEQFF TGTGCCAGCAGCCAAGATAACCTAGCGGGGGGGGGCGACAATGAGCAGTTCTTC
TRBJ1-3 TRBV4-1 . . CASSQDWGLGNTIYF TGCGCCAGCAGCCAAGACTGGGGGCTTGGAAACACCATATATTTT
TRBJ2-7 TRBV5-5 . few CASTSLIVTGLTYEQYF TGTGCCAGCACCTCCCTGATCGTAACAGGCTTGACCTACGAGCAGTACTTC
TRBJ2-7 TRBV30 TRBD2 few CAWSPWTSGSGYEQYF TGTGCCTGGAGTCCTTGGACTAGCGGGAGTGGTTACGAGCAGTACTTC
TRBJ2-7 TRBV4-2 . . CASQESGRTYEQYF TGTGCCAGCCAAGAGAGCGGGCGCACCTACGAGCAGTACTTC
TRBJ2-5 TRBV6-6 . many CASSLIHQETQYF TGTGCCAGCAGTTTAATCCATCAAGAGACCCAGTACTTC
TRBJ2-2 TRBV27 TRBD1 . CASRFPGGTGELFF TGTGCCAGCAGGTTCCCAGGGGGCACCGGGGAGCTGTTTTTT
TRBJ1-1 TRBV7-9 TRBD1 few CASISTGMTEAFF TGTGCCAGCATCTCGACAGGGATGACTGAAGCTTTCTTT
TRBJ1-1 TRBV12-3/TRBV12-4 . many CASSLVREAFF TGTGCCAGCAGTTTAGTTCGCGAAGCTTTCTTT
TRBJ2-1 TRBV20-1 TRBD2 . CSARDLVASGKVEQFF TGCAGTGCTAGAGATCTGGTTGCTAGCGGGAAGGTTGAGCAGTTCTTC
TRBJ2-3 TRBV20-1 . few CSARDDADTQYF TGCAGTGCTAGAGATGACGCAGATACGCAGTATTTT
TRBJ2-7 TRBV14 . . CASSHLGAADEQYF TGTGCCAGCAGCCATTTAGGGGCGGCGGACGAGCAGTACTTC
TRBJ2-2 TRBV7-3 . . CASSLVGVLRGTGELFF TGTGCCAGCAGCTTAGTCGGCGTCCTTCGGGGCACCGGGGAGCTGTTTTTT
TRBJ2-3 TRBV4-1 TRBD2 . CASSQGGGTSDTQYF TGCGCCAGCAGCCAAGGCGGGGGGACCTCCGATACGCAGTATTTT
TRBJ2-1 TRBV12-3/TRBV12-4 . . CASSLASDSYEQFF TGTGCCAGCAGTTTAGCGAGTGACTCCTACGAGCAGTTCTTC
TRBJ1-2 TRBV6-1 . . CASSEFSLQGGYTF TGTGCCAGCAGTGAATTCAGCCTTCAGGGTGGCTACACCTTC
TRBJ2-1 TRBV15 TRBD2 few CATSTLAGGFQFF TGTGCCACCAGCACACTAGCGGGAGGGTTTCAGTTCTTC
TRBJ2-7 TRBV10-3 TRBD1 . CAIRTGGPPYEQYF TGTGCCATCAGGACAGGGGGCCCCCCCTACGAGCAGTACTTC
TRBJ2-1 TRBV12-3/TRBV12-4 . many CASSFLSPQRDEQFF TGTGCCAGCAGTTTCCTCTCGCCCCAACGGGATGAGCAGTTCTTC
TRBJ2-1 TRBV7-9 . few CASGLVLQYGKQFF TGTGCCAGCGGCTTAGTTCTCCAGTACGGGAAGCAGTTCTTC
TRBJ2-7 TRBV30 . . CAWSVDSGVGSEQYF TGTGCCTGGAGTGTAGACTCCGGAGTAGGGAGCGAGCAGTACTTC
TRBJ2-6 TRBV3-1 . few CASSLSTTGRSSGANVLTF TGTGCCAGCAGCCTTTCTACGACGGGACGGAGCTCTGGGGCCAACGTCCTGACTTTC
TRBJ1-2 TRBV25-1 . few CASSASWGSGAGYTF TGTGCCAGCAGCGCAAGTTGGGGGTCGGGCGCTGGCTACACCTTC
TRBJ2-7 TRBV7-2 . few CASSLEGLLVYEQYF TGTGCCAGCAGCTTAGAGGGCCTCCTCGTCTACGAGCAGTACTTC
TRBJ2-5 TRBV6-1 . . CASSEEPFSRGRETQYF TGTGCCAGCAGTGAAGAACCTTTCTCGAGGGGCAGGGAGACCCAGTACTTC
TRBJ2-5 TRBV5-1 TRBD2 . CASSLALAGEGETQYF TGCGCCAGCAGCTTGGCCTTAGCGGGAGAGGGAGAGACCCAGTACTTC
TRBJ1-6 TRBV6-5 TRBD1 few CASRLLSGQVWGLSPLHF TGTGCCAGCAGACTACTCTCGGGACAGGTATGGGGCTTATCACCCCTCCACTTT
TRBJ1-6 TRBV6-1 TRBD1 . CASRLDRGQVSPLHF TGTGCCAGCAGACTGGACAGGGGGCAGGTTTCACCCCTCCACTTT
TRBJ2-5 TRBV7-3 TRBD2 . CASSPSGSLETQYF TGTGCCAGCAGTCCCAGCGGGAGCCTTGAGACCCAGTACTTC
TRBJ1-2 TRBV29-1 . few CSVVRTDLIYGYTF TGCAGCGTTGTCCGGACGGACTTGATTTATGGCTACACCTTC
TRBJ2-1 TRBV27 . few CASSTTYPPNEQFF TGTGCCAGCAGTACCACCTACCCTCCCAATGAGCAGTTCTTC
TRBJ1-2 TRBV5-6 . few CASSETFNYGYTF TGTGCCAGCAGCGAGACTTTCAACTATGGCTACACCTTC
TRBJ2-3 TRBV27 . . CASRALPDTQYF TGTGCCAGCAGAGCCCTTCCAGATACGCAGTATTTT
TRBJ2-7 TRBV2 TRBD1 few CASTLTGVSHEQYF TGTGCCAGCACCTTGACAGGGGTGTCCCACGAGCAGTACTTC